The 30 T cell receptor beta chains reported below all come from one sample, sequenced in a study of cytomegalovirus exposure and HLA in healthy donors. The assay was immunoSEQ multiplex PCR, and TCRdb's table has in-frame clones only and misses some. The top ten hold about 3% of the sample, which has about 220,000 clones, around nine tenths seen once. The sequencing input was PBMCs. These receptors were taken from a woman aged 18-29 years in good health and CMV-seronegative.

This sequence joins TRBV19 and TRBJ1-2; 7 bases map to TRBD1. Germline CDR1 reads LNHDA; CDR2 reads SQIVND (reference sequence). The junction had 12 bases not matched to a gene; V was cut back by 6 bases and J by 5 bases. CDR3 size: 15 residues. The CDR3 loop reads CASRRGDPGGYGYTF. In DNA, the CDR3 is TGTGCCAGTAGGAGAGGGGATCCAGGGGGTTATGGCTACACCTTC. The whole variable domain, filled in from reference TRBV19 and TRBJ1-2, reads DGGITQSPKYLFRKEGQNVTLSCEQNLNHDAMYWYRQDPGQGLRLIYYSQIVNDFQKGDIAEGYSVSREKKESFPLTVTSAQKNPTAFYLCASRRGDPGGYGYTFGSGTRLTVV.

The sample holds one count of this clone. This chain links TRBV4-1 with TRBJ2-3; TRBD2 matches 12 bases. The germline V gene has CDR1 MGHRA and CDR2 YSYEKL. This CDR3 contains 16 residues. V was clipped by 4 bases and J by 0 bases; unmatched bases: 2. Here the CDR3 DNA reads TGCGCCAGCAGCCTTGGGACTAGCGGGAGCACAGATACGCAGTATTTT. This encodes CASSLGTSGSTDTQYF.

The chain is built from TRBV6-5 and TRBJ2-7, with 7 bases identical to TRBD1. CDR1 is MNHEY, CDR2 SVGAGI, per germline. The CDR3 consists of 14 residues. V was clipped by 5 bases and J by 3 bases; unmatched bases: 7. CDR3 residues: CASSPTRGLYEQYF. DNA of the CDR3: TGTGCCAGCAGTCCGACAAGGGGGCTCTACGAGCAGTACTTC.

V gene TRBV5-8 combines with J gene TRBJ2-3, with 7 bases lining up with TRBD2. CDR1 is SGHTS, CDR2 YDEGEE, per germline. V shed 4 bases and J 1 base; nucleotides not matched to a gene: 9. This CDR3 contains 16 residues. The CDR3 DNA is TGTGCCAGCAGCCCTATCGGGGGGTTTGGCACAGATACGCAGTATTTT. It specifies CASSPIGGFGTDTQYF.

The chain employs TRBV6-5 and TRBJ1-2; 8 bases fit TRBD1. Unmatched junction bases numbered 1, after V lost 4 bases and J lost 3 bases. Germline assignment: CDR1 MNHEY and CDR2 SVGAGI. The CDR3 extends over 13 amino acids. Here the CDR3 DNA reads TGTGCCAGCAGTTTACAGGGGGACTATGGCTACACCTTC. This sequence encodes CASSLQGDYGYTF.

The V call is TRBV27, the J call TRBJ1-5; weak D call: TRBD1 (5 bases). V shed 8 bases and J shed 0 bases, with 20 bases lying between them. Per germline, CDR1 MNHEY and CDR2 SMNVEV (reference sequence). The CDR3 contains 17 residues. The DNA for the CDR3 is TGTGCCAGCGGATTGGGGGGGGGATCGATTAGCAATCAGCCCCAGCATTTT. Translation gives CASGLGGGSISNQPQHF.

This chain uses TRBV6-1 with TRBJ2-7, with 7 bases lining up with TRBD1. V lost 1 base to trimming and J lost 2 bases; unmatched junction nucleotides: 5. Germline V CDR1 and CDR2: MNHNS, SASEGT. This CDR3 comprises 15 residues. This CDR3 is CASSEGTGVPYEQYF. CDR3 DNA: TGTGCCAGCAGTGAAGGGACAGGTGTCCCCTACGAGCAGTACTTC.

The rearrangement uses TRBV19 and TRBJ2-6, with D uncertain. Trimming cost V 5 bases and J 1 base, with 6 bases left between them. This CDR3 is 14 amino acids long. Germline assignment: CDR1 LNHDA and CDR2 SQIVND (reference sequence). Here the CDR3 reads CASSPVSGANVLTF. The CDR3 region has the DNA TGTGCCAGTAGTCCGGTTTCTGGGGCCAACGTCCTGACTTTC. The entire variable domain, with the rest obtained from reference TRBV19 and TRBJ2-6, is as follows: DGGITQSPKYLFRKEGQNVTLSCEQNLNHDAMYWYRQDPGQGLRLIYYSQIVNDFQKGDIAEGYSVSREKKESFPLTVTSAQKNPTAFYLCASSPVSGANVLTFGAGSRLTVL.

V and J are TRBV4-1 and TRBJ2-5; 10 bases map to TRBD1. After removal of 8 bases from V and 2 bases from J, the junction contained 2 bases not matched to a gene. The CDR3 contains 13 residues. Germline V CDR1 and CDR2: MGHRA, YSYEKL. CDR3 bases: TGCGCCAGCTCGGACAGGGGGCAAGAGACCCAGTACTTC. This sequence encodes CASSDRGQETQYF.

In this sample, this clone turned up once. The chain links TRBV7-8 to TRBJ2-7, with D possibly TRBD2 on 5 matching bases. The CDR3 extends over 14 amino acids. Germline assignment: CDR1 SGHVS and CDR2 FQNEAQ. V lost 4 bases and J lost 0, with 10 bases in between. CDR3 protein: CASSSYGSSYEQYF. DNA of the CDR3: TGTGCCAGCAGCTCTTATGGGAGCTCCTACGAGCAGTACTTC.

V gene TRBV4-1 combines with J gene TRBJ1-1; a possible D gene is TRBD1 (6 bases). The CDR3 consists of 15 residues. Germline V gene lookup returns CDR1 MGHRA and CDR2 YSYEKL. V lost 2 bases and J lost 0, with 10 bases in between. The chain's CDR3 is CASSQLQGMNTEAFF. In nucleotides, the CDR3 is TGCGCCAGCAGCCAACTACAGGGCATGAACACTGAAGCTTTCTTT.

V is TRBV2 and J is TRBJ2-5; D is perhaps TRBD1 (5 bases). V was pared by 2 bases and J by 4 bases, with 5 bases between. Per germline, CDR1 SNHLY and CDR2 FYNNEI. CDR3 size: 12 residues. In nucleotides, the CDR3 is TGTGCCAGCAGTGAAAGGGGAGAGACCCAGTACTTC. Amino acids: CASSERGETQYF.

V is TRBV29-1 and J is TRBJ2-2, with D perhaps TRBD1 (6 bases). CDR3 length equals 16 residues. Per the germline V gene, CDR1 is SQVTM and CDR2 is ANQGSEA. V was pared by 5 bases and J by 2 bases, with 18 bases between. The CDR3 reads CSVLLQGIANTGELFF. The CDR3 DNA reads TGCAGCGTTCTCTTACAGGGAATTGCCAACACCGGGGAGCTGTTTTTT.

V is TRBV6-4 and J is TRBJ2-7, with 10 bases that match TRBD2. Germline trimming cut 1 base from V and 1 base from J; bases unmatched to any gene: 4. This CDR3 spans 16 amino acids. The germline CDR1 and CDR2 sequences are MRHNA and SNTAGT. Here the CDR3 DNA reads TGTGCCAGCAGTGACTATAGGACTAGCGGTTCCTACGAGCAGTACTTC. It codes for CASSDYRTSGSYEQYF.

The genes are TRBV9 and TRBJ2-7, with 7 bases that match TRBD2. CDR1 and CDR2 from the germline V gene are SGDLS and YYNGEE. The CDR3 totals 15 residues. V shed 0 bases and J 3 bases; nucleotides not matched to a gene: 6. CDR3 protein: CASSVEPSGNYEQYF. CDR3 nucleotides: TGTGCCAGCAGCGTAGAGCCTAGCGGAAACTACGAGCAGTACTTC.

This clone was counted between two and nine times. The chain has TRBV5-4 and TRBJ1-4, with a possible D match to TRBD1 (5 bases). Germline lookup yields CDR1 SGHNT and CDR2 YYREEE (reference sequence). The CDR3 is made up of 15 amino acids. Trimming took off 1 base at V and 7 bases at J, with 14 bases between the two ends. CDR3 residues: CASSLPGVLGEKLFF. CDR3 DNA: TGTGCCAGCAGCTTGCCGGGGGTATTGGGTGAAAAACTGTTTTTT.

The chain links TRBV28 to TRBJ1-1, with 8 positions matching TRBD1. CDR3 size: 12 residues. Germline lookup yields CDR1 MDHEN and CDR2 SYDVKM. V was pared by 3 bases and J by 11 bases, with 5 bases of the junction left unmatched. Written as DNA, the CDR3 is TGTGCCAGCAGTTTGGGCAGGGGGCTGGCTTTCTTT. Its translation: CASSLGRGLAFF.

This CDR3 reads CASRRLMSSYNEQFF. CDR3 coding DNA: TGTGCCAGCAGAAGACTGATGAGCTCCTACAATGAGCAGTTCTTC. The rearrangement uses TRBV28 and TRBJ2-1, with no clear D. CDR1 and CDR2 from the germline V gene are MDHEN and SYDVKM. This CDR3 has 15 amino acids. V was shortened by 6 bases and J by 0 bases, with 12 bases between the two germline ends.

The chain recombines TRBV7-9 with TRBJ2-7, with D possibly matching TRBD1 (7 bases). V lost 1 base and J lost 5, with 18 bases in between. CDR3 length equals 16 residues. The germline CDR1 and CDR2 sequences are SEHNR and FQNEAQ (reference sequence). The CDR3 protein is CASSLGAGGGNHEQYF. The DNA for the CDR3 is TGTGCCAGCAGCTTAGGCGCAGGGGGAGGTAACCACGAGCAGTACTTC.

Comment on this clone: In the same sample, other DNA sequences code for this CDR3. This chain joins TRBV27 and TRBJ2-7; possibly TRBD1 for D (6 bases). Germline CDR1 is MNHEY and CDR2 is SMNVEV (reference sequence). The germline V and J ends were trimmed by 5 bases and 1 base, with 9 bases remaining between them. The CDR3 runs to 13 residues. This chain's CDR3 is CASSLQGSYEQYF. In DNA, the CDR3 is TGTGCCAGCAGTCTTCAGGGGTCCTACGAGCAGTACTTC.

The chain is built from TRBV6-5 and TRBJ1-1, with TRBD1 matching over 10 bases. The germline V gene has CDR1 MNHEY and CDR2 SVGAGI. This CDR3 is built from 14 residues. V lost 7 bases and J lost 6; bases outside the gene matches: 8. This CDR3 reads CASIMDRGNAEAFF. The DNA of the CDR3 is TGTGCCAGCATTATGGACAGGGGGAATGCTGAAGCTTTCTTT.

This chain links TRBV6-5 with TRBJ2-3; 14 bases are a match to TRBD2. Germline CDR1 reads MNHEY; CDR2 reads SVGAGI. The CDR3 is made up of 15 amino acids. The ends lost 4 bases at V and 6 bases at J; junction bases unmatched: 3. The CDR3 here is CASSSGLAGADTQYF. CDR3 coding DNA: TGTGCCAGCAGTTCGGGACTAGCGGGAGCGGATACGCAGTATTTT.

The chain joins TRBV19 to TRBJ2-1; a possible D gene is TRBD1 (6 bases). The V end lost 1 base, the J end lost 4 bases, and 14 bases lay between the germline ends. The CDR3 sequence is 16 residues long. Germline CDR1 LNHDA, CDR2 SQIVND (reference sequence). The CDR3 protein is CASSIVRNRDYNEQFF. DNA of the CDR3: TGTGCCAGTAGTATAGTCCGGAACAGGGATTACAATGAGCAGTTCTTC.

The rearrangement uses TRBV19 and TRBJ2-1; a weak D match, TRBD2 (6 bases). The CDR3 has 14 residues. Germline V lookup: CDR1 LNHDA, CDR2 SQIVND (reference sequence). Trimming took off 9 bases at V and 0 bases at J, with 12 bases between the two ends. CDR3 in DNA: TGTGCCAGCAGGGACTCAAGCTCCTACAATGAGCAGTTCTTC. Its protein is CASRDSSSYNEQFF.

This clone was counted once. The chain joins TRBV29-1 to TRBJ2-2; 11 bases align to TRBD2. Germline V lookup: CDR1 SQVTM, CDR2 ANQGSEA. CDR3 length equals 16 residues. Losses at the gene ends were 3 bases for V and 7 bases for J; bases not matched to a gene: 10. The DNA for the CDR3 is TGCAGCGTTGACTTCGTAGCGGGAGGGTGGAGCGGGGAGCTGTTTTTT. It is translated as CSVDFVAGGWSGELFF.

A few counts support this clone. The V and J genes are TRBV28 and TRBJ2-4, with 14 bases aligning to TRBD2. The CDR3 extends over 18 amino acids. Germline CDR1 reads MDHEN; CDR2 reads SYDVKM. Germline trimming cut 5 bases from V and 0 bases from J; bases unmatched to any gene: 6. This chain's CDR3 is CASSPGLAGGLAKNIQYF. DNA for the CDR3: TGTGCCAGCAGTCCTGGACTAGCGGGAGGTCTAGCCAAAAACATTCAGTACTTC.

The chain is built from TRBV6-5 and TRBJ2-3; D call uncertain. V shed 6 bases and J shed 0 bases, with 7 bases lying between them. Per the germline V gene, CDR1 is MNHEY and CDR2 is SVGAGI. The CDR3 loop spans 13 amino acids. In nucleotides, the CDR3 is TGTGCCAGCAGGAGTTATAGCACAGATACGCAGTATTTT. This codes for CASRSYSTDTQYF.

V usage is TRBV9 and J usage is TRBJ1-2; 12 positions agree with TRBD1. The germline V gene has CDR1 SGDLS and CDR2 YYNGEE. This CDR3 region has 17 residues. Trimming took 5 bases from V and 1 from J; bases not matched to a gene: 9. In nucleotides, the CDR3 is TGTGCCAGCAGAGCGGGGACAGGGGGCGCCGGTAACTATGGCTACACCTTC. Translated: CASRAGTGGAGNYGYTF.

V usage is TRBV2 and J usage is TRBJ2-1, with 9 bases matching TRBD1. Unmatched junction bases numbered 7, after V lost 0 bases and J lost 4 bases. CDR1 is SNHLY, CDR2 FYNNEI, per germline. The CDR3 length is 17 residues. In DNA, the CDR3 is TGTGCCAGCAGTGAAGCGCATCTCGGGACAGGGTACAATGAGCAGTTCTTC. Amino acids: CASSEAHLGTGYNEQFF.

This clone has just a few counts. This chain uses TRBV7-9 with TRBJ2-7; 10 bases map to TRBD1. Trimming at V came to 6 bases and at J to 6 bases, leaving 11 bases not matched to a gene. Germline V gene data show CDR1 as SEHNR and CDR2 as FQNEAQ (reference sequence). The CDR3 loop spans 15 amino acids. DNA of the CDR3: TGTGCCAGCAGTCCCACCGGGACAGGGGTTACCGAGCAGTACTTC. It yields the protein CASSPTGTGVTEQYF.